This T cell receptor beta chain was profiled in a study of response to subunit inactivated influenza vaccine. Study findings and constraints: The authors suggested that few new T cells are recruited per seasonal influenza vaccination.

Note on this clonotype: Its antigen is still unknown.

With V trimmed by 2 bases and J by 2 bases, 7 bases remained unmatched. CDR1 and CDR2 from the germline V gene are MDHEN and SYDVKM. This CDR3 region has 16 residues. TCRdb passed the RT-PCR reads through MiXCR, listing each CDR3 protein once. The repertoire consists of about 500,000 distinct CDR3 sequences, with approximately 7.8% occurring once and the leading ten covering around 13%. The sample consisted of PBMCs from blood, taken about 23 months after vaccination. The chain is built from TRBV28 and TRBJ2-7, with TRBD1 matching 9 bases. The receptor's source is a man between 45 and 75 years old who received an inactivated influenza vaccine. CDR3 sequence reads: CASSLVGRDRAYEQYF. The CDR3 nucleotides read TGTGCCAGCAGTTTAGTTGGGAGGGACAGGGCCTACGAGCAGTACTTC.